One and the same sample provided the 17 T cell receptor beta chains below, sequenced in a study of blood T cell repertoires in COVID-19. Repertoires were generated with immunoSEQ multiplex PCR, while TCRdb's copy carries only in-frame clones and drops some. The profile covers 96,000 or so clones, with approximately 90% appearing a single time and 2.9% taken by the ten largest. The source material was peripheral blood. The origin of the receptors is a woman aged 80 or older with acute or convalescent COVID-19.

The V and J genes are TRBV30 and TRBJ2-1, with 8 bases identical to TRBD2. V was pared by 3 bases and J by 0 bases, with 4 bases of the junction left unmatched. Germline lookup yields CDR1 GTSNPN and CDR2 SVGIG (reference sequence). The CDR3 extends over 15 amino acids. The CDR3 protein is CAWSASGSSYNEQFF. As DNA, the CDR3 is TGTGCCTGGAGCGCCAGCGGGAGCTCCTACAATGAGCAGTTCTTC.

This chain uses TRBV7-2 with TRBJ1-1, with 8 bases fitting TRBD1. The germline CDR1 and CDR2 sequences are SGHTA and FQGNSA. The CDR3 has 13 residues. V shed 0 bases and J 7 bases; nucleotides not matched to a gene: 1. The CDR3 protein is CASSLAGTGEAFF. The CDR3 region has the DNA TGTGCCAGCAGCTTAGCGGGGACAGGTGAAGCTTTCTTT.

The V call is TRBV5-6, the J call TRBJ1-5, with 9 positions matching TRBD1. CDR1 and CDR2 (germline): SGHDT, YYEEEE. This CDR3 contains 16 residues. V lost 2 bases, J lost 3 bases, and 6 bases stayed unmatched. In DNA, the CDR3 is TGTGCCAGCAGCTTAAACAGGGGGCTTGACAATCAGCCCCAGCATTTT. This sequence encodes CASSLNRGLDNQPQHF.

About this clone itself: Other DNA sequences from this sample encode an identical CDR3 as well. The chain has TRBV12-3 or TRBV12-4 and TRBJ1-1; 7 nucleotides line up with TRBD1. V gave up 6 bases and J gave up 1 base; unmatched junction bases: 2. The CDR3 runs 13 residues. CDR3 in amino acids: CASSWTGNTEAFF. In nucleotides, the CDR3 is TGTGCCAGCAGCTGGACAGGGAACACTGAAGCTTTCTTT.

V is TRBV7-9 and J is TRBJ1-5; unclear D gene. Germline V gene sequence: CDR1 SEHNR, CDR2 FQNEAQ (reference sequence). This CDR3 contains 12 residues. Trimming took 4 bases from V and 3 from J, leaving 4 bases between them. CDR3 nucleotides: TGTGCCAGCAGCTCCAACAATCAGCCCCAGCATTTT. It specifies CASSSNNQPQHF.

V is TRBV20-1 and J is TRBJ1-1; perhaps TRBD1 as D (6 bases). The CDR3 consists of 11 residues. Germline V lookup: CDR1 DFQATT, CDR2 SNEGSKA (reference sequence). The ends were cut back, 6 bases at V and 5 bases at J, with 10 bases in the middle. Here the CDR3 reads CSAEGGTEAFF. The CDR3 nucleotides read TGCAGTGCCGAGGGGGGGACTGAAGCTTTCTTT.

The J gene is TRBJ1-5, the V gene TRBV5-4; maybe TRBD1 (5 bases). Looked up from germline, CDR1 is SGHNT and CDR2 is YYREEE (reference sequence). Trimming stripped 0 bases from V and 3 bases from J, with 7 bases between. The CDR3 is 14 amino acids. The CDR3 region has the DNA TGTGCCAGCAGCTTGGGGGGCTACAATCAGCCCCAGCATTTT. Its translation: CASSLGGYNQPQHF. Drawing the rest from reference TRBV5-4 and TRBJ1-5, the complete variable domain is ETGVTQSPTHLIKTRGQQVTLRCSSQSGHNTVSWYQQALGQGPQFIFQYYREEENGRGNFPPRFSGLQFPNYSSELNVNALELDDSALYLCASSLGGYNQPQHFGDGTRLSIL.

The chain links TRBV27 to TRBJ1-2, with 9 bases matching TRBD1. The CDR3 consists of 14 residues. Germline loops: CDR1 MNHEY, CDR2 SMNVEV (reference sequence). V gave up 5 bases and J gave up 5 bases; unmatched junction bases: 6. The CDR3 loop is CASSPRQGGYGYTF. CDR3 DNA: TGTGCCAGCAGTCCCCGACAGGGGGGGTATGGCTACACCTTC.

J is TRBJ1-5 and V is TRBV19, with 7 bases lining up with TRBD1. Trimming took 3 bases from V and 3 from J; bases not matched to a gene: 11. CDR1 and CDR2 (germline): LNHDA, SQIVND (reference sequence). The CDR3 sequence is 17 residues long. The CDR3 DNA sequence: TGTGCCAGTAGTATGAGGGTGACAGGGTCCTTCAATCAGCCCCAGCATTTT. The encoded protein is CASSMRVTGSFNQPQHF. Variable domain in full (rest from reference TRBV19 and TRBJ1-5): DGGITQSPKYLFRKEGQNVTLSCEQNLNHDAMYWYRQDPGQGLRLIYYSQIVNDFQKGDIAEGYSVSREKKESFPLTVTSAQKNPTAFYLCASSMRVTGSFNQPQHFGDGTRLSIL.

This chain connects TRBV4-2 to TRBJ1-2; 9 nucleotides line up with TRBD1. The CDR3 is made up of 14 amino acids. The germline gives CDR1 LGHNA, CDR2 YNFKEQ. Trimming cost V 6 bases and J 4 bases; bases outside gene matches: 6. CDR3: CASSRDRVSYGYTF. CDR3 in DNA: TGTGCCAGCAGTCGGGACAGGGTATCCTATGGCTACACCTTC.

This chain joins TRBV3-1 (or the pseudogene TRBV3-2) and TRBJ2-2, with a tentative D call TRBD1 (5 bases). The CDR3 is made up of 14 amino acids. V lost 0 bases and J lost 6, with 8 bases in between. Per the germline V gene, CDR1 is LGHDT and CDR2 is YNNKEL (reference sequence). The CDR3 protein is CASSQDGAPGELFF. Written as DNA, the CDR3 is TGTGCCAGCAGCCAAGATGGGGCCCCCGGGGAGCTGTTTTTT.

The genes are TRBV6-6 and TRBJ1-3, with no clear D. The CDR3 covers 14 residues. The V gene's germline CDR1 is MNHNY and CDR2 SVGAGI (reference sequence). Trimming cost V 5 bases and J 1 base, with 9 bases left between them. In DNA form, the CDR3 reads TGTGCCAGCAGTGAGGTCCCTTCTGGAAACACCATATATTTT. Its protein product is CASSEVPSGNTIYF.

V gene TRBV20-1 combines with J gene TRBJ1-3; D unresolved. Germline V gene data show CDR1 as DFQATT and CDR2 as SNEGSKA (reference sequence). CDR3 length: 11 amino acids. With 6 bases removed from V and 4 bases from J, the gap between germline ends came to 7 bases. The CDR3 is CSAQTGNTIYF. The CDR3 nucleotides read TGCAGTGCACAGACAGGAAACACCATATATTTT.

This rearrangement joins TRBV5-1 to TRBJ2-4; 14 positions match TRBD2. Germline lookup yields CDR1 SGHRS and CDR2 YFSETQ. The CDR3 has 20 amino acids. V trimming: 2 bases; J trimming: 0 bases; junction bases outside the gene matches: 10. The CDR3 loop is CASSFSGTSGRLGAKNIQYF. CDR3 DNA sequence: TGCGCCAGCAGCTTCAGCGGGACTAGCGGGAGACTTGGAGCCAAAAACATTCAGTACTTC.

The J gene is TRBJ1-2, the V gene TRBV28; D remains unclear. Germline V CDR1 and CDR2: MDHEN, SYDVKM. V dropped 11 bases and J dropped 5 bases, with 15 bases sitting between them. This CDR3 is 12 amino acids long. CDR3 nucleotides: TGTGCCTCGGGGAGGGTTAGTTATGGCTACACCTTC. Translation gives CASGRVSYGYTF.

The genes are TRBV6-5 and TRBJ1-2; D might be TRBD1 (5 bases). Germline V CDR1 and CDR2: MNHEY, SVGAGI. The CDR3 is 16 residues long. The V gene lost 2 bases and the J gene lost 0 bases, with 13 bases spanning the gap. The CDR3 DNA sequence: TGTGCCAGCAGTTACCCGCGACAGAGAACTAACTATGGCTACACCTTC. Translating gives CASSYPRQRTNYGYTF.

This clone was seen a few times. V gene TRBV6-5 combines with J gene TRBJ2-3; TRBD2 is a possible D gene (6 bases). With 10 bases removed from V and 6 bases from J, the gap between germline ends came to 11 bases. The CDR3 spans 11 residues. Germline loops: CDR1 MNHEY, CDR2 SVGAGI. The DNA for the CDR3 is TGTGCCACCGGGGCGGGGGATACGCAGTATTTT. Protein product: CATGAGDTQYF.